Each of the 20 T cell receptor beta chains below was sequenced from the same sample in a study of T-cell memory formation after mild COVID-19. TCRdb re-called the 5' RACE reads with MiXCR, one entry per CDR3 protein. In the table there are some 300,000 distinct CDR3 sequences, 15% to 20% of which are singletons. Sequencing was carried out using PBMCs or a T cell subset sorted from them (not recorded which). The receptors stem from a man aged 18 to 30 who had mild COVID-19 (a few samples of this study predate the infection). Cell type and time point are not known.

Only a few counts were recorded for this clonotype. The CDR3, as DNA: TGCGCCAGCAGCCAAGTAATGAGCAGCACAGATACGCAGTATTTT. Its protein is CASSQVMSSTDTQYF. The V call is TRBV4-3, the J call TRBJ2-3; D not certain. Germline lookup yields CDR1 LGHNA and CDR2 YSLEER. V was shortened by 1 base and J by 0 bases, with 8 bases between the two germline ends. The CDR3 length is 15 residues.

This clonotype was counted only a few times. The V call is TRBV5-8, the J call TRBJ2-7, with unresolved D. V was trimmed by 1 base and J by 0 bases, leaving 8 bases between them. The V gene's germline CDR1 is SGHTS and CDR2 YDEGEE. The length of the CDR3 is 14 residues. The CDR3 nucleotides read TGTGCCAGCAGCTTGCGGTACGACTCCTACGAGCAGTACGTC. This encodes CASSLRYDSYEQYV.

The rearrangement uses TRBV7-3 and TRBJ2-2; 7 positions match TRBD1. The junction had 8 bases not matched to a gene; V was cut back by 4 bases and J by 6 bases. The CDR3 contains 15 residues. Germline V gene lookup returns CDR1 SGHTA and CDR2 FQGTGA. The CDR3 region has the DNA TGTGCCAGCAGCTCTTGGGCAGGGGGTCCCGGGGAGCTGTTTTTT. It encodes CASSSWAGGPGELFF. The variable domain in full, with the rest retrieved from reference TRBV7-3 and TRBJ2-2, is GAGVSQTPSNKVTEKGKYVELRCDPISGHTALYWYRQSLGQGPEFLIYFQGTGAADDSGLPNDRFFAVRPEGSVSTLKIQRTERGDSAVYLCASSSWAGGPGELFFGEGSRLTVL.

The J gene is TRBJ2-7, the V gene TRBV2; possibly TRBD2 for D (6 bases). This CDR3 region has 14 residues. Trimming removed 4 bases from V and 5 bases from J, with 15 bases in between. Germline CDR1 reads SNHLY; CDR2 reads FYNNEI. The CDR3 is CASSVRLGQNEQYF. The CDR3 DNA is TGTGCCAGCAGTGTTCGACTAGGCCAGAACGAGCAGTACTTC.

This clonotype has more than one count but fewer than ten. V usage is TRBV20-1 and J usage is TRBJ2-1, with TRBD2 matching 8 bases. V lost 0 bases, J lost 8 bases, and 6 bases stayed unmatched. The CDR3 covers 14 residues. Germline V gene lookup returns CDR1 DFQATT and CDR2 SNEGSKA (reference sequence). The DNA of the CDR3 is TGCAGTGCTAGAGATCGGAGCGGGGGCGATGAGCAGTTCTTC. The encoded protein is CSARDRSGGDEQFF.

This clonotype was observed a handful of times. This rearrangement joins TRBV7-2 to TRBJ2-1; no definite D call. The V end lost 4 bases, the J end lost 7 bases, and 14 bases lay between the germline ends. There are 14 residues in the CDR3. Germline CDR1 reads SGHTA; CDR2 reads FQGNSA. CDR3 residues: CASSSNRGENEQFF. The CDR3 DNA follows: TGTGCCAGCAGCTCCAATCGCGGTGAAAATGAGCAGTTCTTC.

CDR3: CSVAPSGYTF. The CDR3 DNA is TGCAGCGTTGCCCCGAGTGGCTACACCTTC. The rearrangement uses TRBV29-1 and TRBJ1-2, with D unclear. The germline V gene encodes CDR1 SQVTM and CDR2 ANQGSEA. V dropped 4 bases and J dropped 7 bases, with 7 bases sitting between them. This CDR3 has 10 residues. The whole variable domain, filled in from reference TRBV29-1 and TRBJ1-2, reads SAVISQKPSRDICQRGTSLTIQCQVDSQVTMMFWYRQQPGQSLTLIATANQGSEATYESGFVIDKFPISRPNLTFSTLTVSNMSPEDSSIYLCSVAPSGYTFGSGTRLTVV.

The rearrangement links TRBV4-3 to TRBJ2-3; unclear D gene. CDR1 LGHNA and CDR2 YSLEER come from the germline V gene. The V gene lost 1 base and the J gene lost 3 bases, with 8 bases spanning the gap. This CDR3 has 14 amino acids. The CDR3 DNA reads TGCGCCAGCAGCCAAGGAGCATGGACAGATACGCAGTATTTT. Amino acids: CASSQGAWTDTQYF.

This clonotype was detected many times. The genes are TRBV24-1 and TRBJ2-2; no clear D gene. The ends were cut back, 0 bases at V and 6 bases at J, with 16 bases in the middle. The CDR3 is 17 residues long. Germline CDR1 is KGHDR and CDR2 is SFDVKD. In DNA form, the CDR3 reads TGTGCCACCAGTGATTTGCAAGGTCGGCCTGAAGCCGGGGAGCTGTTTTTT. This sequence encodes CATSDLQGRPEAGELFF.

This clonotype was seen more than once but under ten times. The CDR3 loop reads CASSYPRRDRGTYEQYF. In nucleotides, the CDR3 is TGTGCCAGCAGTTACCCACGCCGGGACAGGGGGACCTACGAGCAGTACTTC. The chain joins TRBV6-2 or TRBV6-3 to TRBJ2-7; TRBD1 agrees at 11 bases. After removal of 2 bases from V and 2 bases from J, the junction contained 8 bases not matched to a gene. CDR3 size: 17 residues. Germline V gene sequence: CDR1 MNHEY, CDR2 SVGEGT.

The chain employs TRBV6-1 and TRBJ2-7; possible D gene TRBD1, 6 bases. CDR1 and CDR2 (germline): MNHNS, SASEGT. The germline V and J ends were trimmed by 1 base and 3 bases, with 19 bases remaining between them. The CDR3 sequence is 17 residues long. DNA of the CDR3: TGTGCCAGCAGTGAAGGACAGGTGGCTGGGCTGGACTACGAGCAGTACTTC. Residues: CASSEGQVAGLDYEQYF.

The CDR3 DNA follows: TGTGCCAGCAGTTACTCGACACCCCGGGACTATGGCTACACCTTC. Amino acid sequence: CASSYSTPRDYGYTF. The gene calls are TRBV6-2 or TRBV6-3 and TRBJ1-2; D unclear. CDR3 size: 15 residues. Per the germline V gene, CDR1 is MNHEY and CDR2 is SVGEGT. V lost 0 bases and J 3 bases, leaving 11 bases between the germline ends.

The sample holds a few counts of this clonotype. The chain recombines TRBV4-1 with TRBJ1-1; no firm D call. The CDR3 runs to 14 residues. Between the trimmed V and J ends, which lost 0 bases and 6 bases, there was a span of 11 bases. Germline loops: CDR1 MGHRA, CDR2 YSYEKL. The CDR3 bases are TGCGCCAGCAGCCAAGATCTAGGGCCAGCTGAAGCTTTCTTT. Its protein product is CASSQDLGPAEAFF.

Here the CDR3 DNA reads TGTGCCAGCAGCTTAGTGGGACAGGCCTCCTACGAGCAGTACTTC. Translation gives CASSLVGQASYEQYF. V usage is TRBV7-2 and J usage is TRBJ2-7, with TRBD1 identical over 8 bases. Losses at the gene ends were 1 base for V and 0 bases for J; bases not matched to a gene: 2. Germline CDR1 SGHTA, CDR2 FQGNSA. The CDR3 is made up of 15 amino acids.

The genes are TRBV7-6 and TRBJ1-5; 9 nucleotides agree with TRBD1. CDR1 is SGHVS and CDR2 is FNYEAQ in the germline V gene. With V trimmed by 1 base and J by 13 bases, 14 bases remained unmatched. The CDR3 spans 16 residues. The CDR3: CASSLEVTGGSRAQHF. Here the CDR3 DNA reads TGTGCCAGCAGCTTAGAAGTAACAGGGGGCAGTAGGGCACAGCATTTT.

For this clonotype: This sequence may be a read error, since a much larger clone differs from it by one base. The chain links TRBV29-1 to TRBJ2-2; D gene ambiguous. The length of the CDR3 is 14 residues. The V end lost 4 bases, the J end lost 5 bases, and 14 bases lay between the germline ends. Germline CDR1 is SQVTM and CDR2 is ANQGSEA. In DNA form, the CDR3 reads TGCAGCGTTGCTGCGAAGGCAGATACCGGGGAGCTGTTTTTT. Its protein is CSVAAKADTGELFF.

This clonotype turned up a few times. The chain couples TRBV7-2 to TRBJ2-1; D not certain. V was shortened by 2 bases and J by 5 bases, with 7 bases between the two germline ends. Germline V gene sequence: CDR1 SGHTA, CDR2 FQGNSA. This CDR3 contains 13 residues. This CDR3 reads CASSLYNDNEQFF. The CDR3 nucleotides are TGTGCCAGCAGCTTATATAATGACAATGAGCAGTTCTTC.

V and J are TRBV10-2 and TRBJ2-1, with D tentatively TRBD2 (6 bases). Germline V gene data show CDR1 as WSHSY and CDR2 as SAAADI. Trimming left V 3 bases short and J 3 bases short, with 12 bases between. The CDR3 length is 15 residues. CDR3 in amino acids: CASSDGTGRYNEQFF. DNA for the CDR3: TGCGCCAGCAGTGATGGGACTGGCCGCTACAATGAGCAGTTCTTC.

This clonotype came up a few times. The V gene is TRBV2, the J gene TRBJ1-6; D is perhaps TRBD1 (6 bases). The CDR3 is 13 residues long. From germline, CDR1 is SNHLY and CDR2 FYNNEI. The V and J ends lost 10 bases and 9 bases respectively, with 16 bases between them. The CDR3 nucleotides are TGTGCCACCACACCTGGGGGCGGTTCACCCCTCCACTTT. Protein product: CATTPGGGSPLHF.

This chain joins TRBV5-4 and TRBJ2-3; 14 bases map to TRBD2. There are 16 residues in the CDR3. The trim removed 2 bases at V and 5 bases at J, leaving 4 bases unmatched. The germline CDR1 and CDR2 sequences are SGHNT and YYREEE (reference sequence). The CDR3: CASSFGGTSGGDTQYF. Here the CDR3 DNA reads TGTGCCAGCAGCTTTGGGGGGACTAGCGGGGGAGATACGCAGTATTTT.